These T cell receptor beta chains were read from a single sample in a study of neoadjuvant anti-PD-1 for oral cavity cancer. Assay used: immunoSEQ multiplex PCR; TCRdb lists only in-frame clones, some missing. The repertoire holds approximately 83,000 clones, with approximately 80% as singletons. The sample here was PBMCs, taken before nivolumab (anti-PD-1) treatment. Every receptor here comes from a person aged 35 to 85 with oral cavity squamous cell carcinoma. Each CDR3 is given with its conserved first and last residue. D genes are given only for firm matches. Clone size is given for some rows only: seen once, a few or many times, or a class if the clone is expanded.

TRBV5-6,.,TRBJ2-7,.,TGTGCCAGCAGGACGGACAGAGCAGGAGGCTACGAGCAGTACTTC,CASRTDRAGGYEQYF
TRBV30,TRBD1,TRBJ2-7,few,TGTGCCTGGAGACGGACAGGGGAACGCGAGCAGTACTTC,CAWRRTGEREQYF
TRBV30,TRBD2,TRBJ2-7,.,TGTGCCTGGAATCTCGGACTAGCGGGAGTCGGAGAGCAGTACTTC,CAWNLGLAGVGEQYF
TRBV5-1,.,TRBJ2-3,.,TGCGCCAGCAGCCTCGGGACCACAGATACGCAGTATTTT,CASSLGTTDTQYF
TRBV6-5,.,TRBJ1-5,.,TGTGCCAGCAGTTCTGGTAGACAGAATAGCAATCAGCCCCAGCATTTT,CASSSGRQNSNQPQHF
TRBV6-1,.,TRBJ1-4,.,TGTGCCAGCAGGACAGTTTTTCCTAATGAAAAACTGTTTTTT,CASRTVFPNEKLFF
TRBV7-6,.,TRBJ1-1,.,TGTGCCAGCAGCCCCGTAGGGGGTCTCACTGAAGCTTTCTTT,CASSPVGGLTEAFF
TRBV7-8,.,TRBJ1-5,few,TGTGCCAGCAGCTCCCGGGACAGCAATCAGCCCCAGCATTTT,CASSSRDSNQPQHF
TRBV19,.,TRBJ2-7,.,TGTGCCAGTAGTATGGCGGGGTCTCCCTACGAGCAGTACTTC,CASSMAGSPYEQYF
TRBV5-6,TRBD2,TRBJ2-5,few,TGTGCCAGCAGCATGGCCCTAGCGGGGAAGGGAGAGACCCAGTACTTC,CASSMALAGKGETQYF
TRBV6-6,TRBD1,TRBJ1-5,.,TGTGCCAGCAGTTACAGTGACAGGGCGGGCAATCAGCCCCAGCATTTT,CASSYSDRAGNQPQHF
TRBV5-6,TRBD2,TRBJ2-7,.,TGTGCCAGCAGACCTAGCGGGGATTCCTACGAGCAGTACTTC,CASRPSGDSYEQYF
TRBV29-1,.,TRBJ2-5,.,TGCAGCGTTGGGGAAGAGACCCAGTACTTC,CSVGEETQYF
TRBV19,TRBD1,TRBJ1-2,few,TGTGCCAGTAGTATAGTCGGGGACAGCTATGGCTACACCTTC,CASSIVGDSYGYTF